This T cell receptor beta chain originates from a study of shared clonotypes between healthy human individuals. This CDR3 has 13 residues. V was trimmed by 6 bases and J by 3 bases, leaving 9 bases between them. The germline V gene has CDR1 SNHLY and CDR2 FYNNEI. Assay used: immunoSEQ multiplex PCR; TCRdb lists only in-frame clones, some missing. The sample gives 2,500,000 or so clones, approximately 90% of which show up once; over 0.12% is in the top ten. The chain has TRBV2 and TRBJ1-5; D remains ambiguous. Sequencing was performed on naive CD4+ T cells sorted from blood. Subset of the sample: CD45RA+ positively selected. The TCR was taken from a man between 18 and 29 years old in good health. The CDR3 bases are TGTGCCAGCAGCTCTATGGACAATCAGCCCCAGCATTTT. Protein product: CASSSMDNQPQHF.